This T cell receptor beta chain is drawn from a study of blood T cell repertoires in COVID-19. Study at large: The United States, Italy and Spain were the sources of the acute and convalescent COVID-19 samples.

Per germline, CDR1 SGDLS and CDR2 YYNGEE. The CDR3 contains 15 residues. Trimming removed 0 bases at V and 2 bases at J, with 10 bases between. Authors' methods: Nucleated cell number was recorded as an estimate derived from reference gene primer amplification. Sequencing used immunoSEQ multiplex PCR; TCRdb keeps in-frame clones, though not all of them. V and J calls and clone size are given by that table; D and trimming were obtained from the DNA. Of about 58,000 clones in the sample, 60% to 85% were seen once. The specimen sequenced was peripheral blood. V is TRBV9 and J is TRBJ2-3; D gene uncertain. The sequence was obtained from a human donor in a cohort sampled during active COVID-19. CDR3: CASSVAVDSTDTQYF. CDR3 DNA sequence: TGTGCCAGCAGCGTAGCAGTTGATTCCACAGATACGCAGTATTTT. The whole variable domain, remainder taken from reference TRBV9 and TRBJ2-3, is DSGVTQTPKHLITATGQRVTLRCSPRSGDLSVYWYQQSLDQGLQFLIQYYNGEERAKGNILERFSAQQFPDLHSELNLSSLELGDSALYFCASSVAVDSTDTQYFGPGTRLTVL.